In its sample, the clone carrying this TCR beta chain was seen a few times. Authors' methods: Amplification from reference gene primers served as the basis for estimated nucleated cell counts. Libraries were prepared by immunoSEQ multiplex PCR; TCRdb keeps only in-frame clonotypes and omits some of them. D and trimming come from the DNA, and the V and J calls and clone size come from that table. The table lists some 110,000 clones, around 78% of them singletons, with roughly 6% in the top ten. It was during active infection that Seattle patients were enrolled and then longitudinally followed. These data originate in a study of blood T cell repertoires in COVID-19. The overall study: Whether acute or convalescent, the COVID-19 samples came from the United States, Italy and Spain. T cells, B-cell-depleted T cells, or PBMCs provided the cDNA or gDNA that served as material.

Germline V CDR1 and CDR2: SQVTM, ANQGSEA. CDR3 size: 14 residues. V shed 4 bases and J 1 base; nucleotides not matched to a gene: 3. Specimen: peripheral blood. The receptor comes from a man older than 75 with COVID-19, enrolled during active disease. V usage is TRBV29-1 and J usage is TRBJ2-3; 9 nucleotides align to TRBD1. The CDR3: CSVGRTGGTDTQYF. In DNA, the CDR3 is TGCAGCGTTGGACGGACAGGGGGCACAGATACGCAGTATTTT.